The next 3 T cell receptor beta chains were all read from a single sample in a study of shared clonotypes between healthy human individuals. Assay used: immunoSEQ multiplex PCR; TCRdb lists only in-frame clones, some missing. This table holds a few million clones, more than 80% found once. Source material: naive CD4+ T cells sorted from blood. Subset defined: CD45RA+ positively selected. These receptors all come from a man aged 18-30 years in good health.

This chain joins TRBV6-5 and TRBJ1-6; D unclear. V lost 6 bases, J lost 5 bases, and 8 bases lay in between. The CDR3 extends over 13 amino acids. The germline V gene has CDR1 MNHEY and CDR2 SVGAGI. CDR3 sequence reads: CASSPSNNSPLHF. The CDR3, as DNA: TGTGCCAGCAGCCCGTCCAATAATTCACCCCTCCACTTT.

The rearrangement links TRBV10-3 to TRBJ1-4; possible D gene TRBD1, 6 bases. V lost 9 bases and J lost 1, with 9 bases in between. This CDR3 is 13 amino acids long. Germline-derived CDR1 and CDR2 are ENHRY and SYGVKD. The CDR3 is CAIRTETNEKLFF. The DNA of the CDR3 is TGTGCCATACGGACAGAAACTAATGAAAAACTGTTTTTT.

The V gene is TRBV5-8, the J gene TRBJ2-7; 7 nucleotides agree with TRBD2. Germline trimming cut 0 bases from V and 5 bases from J; bases unmatched to any gene: 11. Germline V gene data show CDR1 as SGHTS and CDR2 as YDEGEE. The CDR3 consists of 16 residues. CDR3 sequence (DNA): TGTGCCAGCAGCTTGGGTGGGAGGGCCATAACCCACGAGCAGTACTTC. Amino acids: CASSLGGRAITHEQYF.